These 9 T cell receptor beta chains originate from one sample sequenced in a study of OX40 agonist ivuxolimab in advanced cancers. Assay: immunoSEQ multiplex PCR; the TCRdb copy retains only in-frame clones and omits some. This table has more than 30,000 clones, 86% appearing once. Sample: CD4+ or CD8+ T cells sorted from blood, taken in a trial of the OX40 agonist ivuxolimab. These receptors were collected from an adult with an advanced solid tumor such as melanoma, head and neck, liver or kidney cancer.

The chain is built from TRBV11-2 and TRBJ1-5; TRBD1 is a possible D gene (6 bases). Per the germline V gene, CDR1 is SGHAT and CDR2 is FQNNGV. V lost 4 bases to trimming and J lost 4 bases, with 11 bases between them. This CDR3 region has 14 residues. The DNA of the CDR3 is TGTGCCAGCAGCTCAGGGGCGGTGAATCAGCCCCAGCATTTT. Translating gives CASSSGAVNQPQHF.

This clone has a single count. V usage is TRBV10-3 and J usage is TRBJ1-6, with D perhaps TRBD1 (5 bases). CDR3 length: 15 residues. Trimming took off 5 bases at V and 10 bases at J, with 18 bases between the two ends. Germline V gene data show CDR1 as ENHRY and CDR2 as SYGVKD. The CDR3 loop reads CAISPTVGPQSPLHF. In DNA form, the CDR3 reads TGTGCCATCAGTCCCACCGTGGGGCCTCAATCACCCCTCCACTTT.

The chain combines TRBV19 with TRBJ2-5, with D maybe TRBD2 (6 bases). The CDR3 is made up of 10 amino acids. Germline CDR1 and CDR2: LNHDA and SQIVND (reference sequence). Between the trimmed V and J ends, which lost 9 bases and 5 bases, there was a span of 7 bases. CDR3 coding DNA: TGTGCCAGCAGCGGGGAGACCCAGTACTTC. As protein: CASSGETQYF. Full variable domain (rest looked up from reference TRBV19 and TRBJ2-5): DGGITQSPKYLFRKEGQNVTLSCEQNLNHDAMYWYRQDPGQGLRLIYYSQIVNDFQKGDIAEGYSVSREKKESFPLTVTSAQKNPTAFYLCASSGETQYFGPGTRLLVL.

This clone showed up just a few times. This chain uses TRBV5-4 with TRBJ2-7, with D possibly being TRBD1 (6 bases). This CDR3 region has 12 residues. V was clipped by 5 bases and J by 5 bases, with 11 bases between them. Germline assignment: CDR1 SGHNT and CDR2 YYREEE (reference sequence). CDR3 loop: CASSYGTNEQYF. The CDR3 DNA sequence: TGTGCCAGCAGTTACGGGACAAACGAGCAGTACTTC.

V is TRBV11-3 and J is TRBJ2-7; 7 positions agree with TRBD1. This CDR3 comprises 13 residues. Germline V gene lookup returns CDR1 SGHNT and CDR2 YENEEA. Germline trimming cut 1 base from V and 6 bases from J; bases unmatched to any gene: 3. In DNA, the CDR3 is TGTGCCAGCAGCTTAGGGGCAGGGGGCGAGCAGTACTTC. This translates into CASSLGAGGEQYF.

The gene calls are TRBV20-1 and TRBJ1-6; D uncertain. CDR3 length: 9 residues. The germline gives CDR1 DFQATT, CDR2 SNEGSKA (reference sequence). V lost 5 bases and J lost 10, with 3 bases in between. CDR3 coding DNA: TGCAGTGCTGGCTCACCCCTCCACTTT. Its translation: CSAGSPLHF.

This clone was observed once. The rearrangement joins TRBV19 to TRBJ2-2; maybe TRBD2 (6 bases). Germline V CDR1 and CDR2: LNHDA, SQIVND (reference sequence). The V end lost 3 bases, the J end lost 4 bases, and 21 bases lay between the germline ends. CDR3 length: 18 amino acids. For the CDR3, the DNA is TGTGCCAGTAGTATTGCCTCAAACGGGGGAGAGGGCACCGGGGAGCTGTTTTTT. Translated, it gives CASSIASNGGEGTGELFF.

This chain joins TRBV6-1 and TRBJ2-7; no reliable D call. The CDR3 contains 13 residues. Trimming left V 1 base short and J 0 bases short, with 4 bases between. CDR1 is MNHNS, CDR2 SASEGT, per germline. The CDR3 DNA is TGTGCCAGCAGTGAAGACTACTCCTACGAGCAGTACTTC. Amino acid sequence: CASSEDYSYEQYF.

The rearrangement joins TRBV7-9 to TRBJ2-1, with D possibly called TRBD1 or TRBD2 (6 bases each). Germline assignment: CDR1 SEHNR and CDR2 FQNEAQ (reference sequence). This CDR3 has 12 residues. Trimming stripped 5 bases from V and 8 bases from J, with 10 bases between. In nucleotides, the CDR3 is TGTGCCAGCAGCCGGGGGCCCTATGAGCAGTTCTTC. This codes for CASSRGPYEQFF.